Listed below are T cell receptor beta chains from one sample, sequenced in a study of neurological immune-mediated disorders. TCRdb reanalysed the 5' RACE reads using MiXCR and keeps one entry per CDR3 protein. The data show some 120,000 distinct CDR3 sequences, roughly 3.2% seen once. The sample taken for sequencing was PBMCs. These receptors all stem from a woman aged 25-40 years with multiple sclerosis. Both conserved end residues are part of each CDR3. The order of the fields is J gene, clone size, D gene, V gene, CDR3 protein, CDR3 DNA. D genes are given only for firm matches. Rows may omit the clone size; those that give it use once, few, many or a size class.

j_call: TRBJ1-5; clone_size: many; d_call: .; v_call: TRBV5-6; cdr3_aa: CASSLGGDNGYQPQHF; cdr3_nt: TGTGCCAGCAGCTTAGGAGGGGACAATGGCTATCAGCCCCAGCATTTT
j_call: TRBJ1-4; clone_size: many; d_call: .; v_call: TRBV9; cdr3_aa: CASSVASGRTEKLFF; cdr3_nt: TGTGCCAGCAGCGTTGCGTCGGGGAGGACCGAAAAACTGTTTTTT
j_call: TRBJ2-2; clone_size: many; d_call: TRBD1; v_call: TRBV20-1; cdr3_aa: CSARPGTVTGELFF; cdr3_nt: TGCAGTGCCAGGCCGGGGACAGTCACCGGGGAGCTGTTTTTT
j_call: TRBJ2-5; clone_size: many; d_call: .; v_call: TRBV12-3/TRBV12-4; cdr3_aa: CASSEDHQETQYF; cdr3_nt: TGTGCCAGCAGTGAGGACCACCAAGAGACCCAGTACTTC
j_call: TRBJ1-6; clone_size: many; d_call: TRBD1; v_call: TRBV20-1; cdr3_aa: CSARFGTDNSPLHF; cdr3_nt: TGCAGTGCTAGATTCGGGACAGATAATTCACCCCTCCACTTT
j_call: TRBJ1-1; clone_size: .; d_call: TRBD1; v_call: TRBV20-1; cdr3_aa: CSASDREAIMNTEAFF; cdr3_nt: TGCAGTGCTAGCGACAGGGAGGCCATTATGAACACTGAAGCTTTCTTT
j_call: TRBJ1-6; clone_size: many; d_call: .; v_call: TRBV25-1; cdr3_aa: CASSEYRAGFNSPLHF; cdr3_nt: TGTGCCAGCAGTGAATATAGAGCAGGATTTAATTCACCCCTCCACTTT
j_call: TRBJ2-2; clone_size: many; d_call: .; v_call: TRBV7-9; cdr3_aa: CASSLIAALNTGELFF; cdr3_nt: TGTGCCAGCAGCTTAATAGCAGCCTTGAACACCGGGGAGCTGTTTTTT
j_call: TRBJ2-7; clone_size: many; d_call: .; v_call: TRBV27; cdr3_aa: CASSLTGSGEQYF; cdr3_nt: TGTGCCAGCAGCCTGACAGGATCCGGCGAGCAGTACTTC
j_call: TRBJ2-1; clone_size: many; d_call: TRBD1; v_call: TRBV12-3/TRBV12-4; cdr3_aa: CASRAGQGAIKATADNEQFF; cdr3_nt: TGTGCCAGCAGGGCGGGACAGGGGGCGATAAAGGCCACAGCGGACAATGAGCAGTTCTTC
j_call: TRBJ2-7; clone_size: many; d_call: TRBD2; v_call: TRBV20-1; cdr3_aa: CSAIRTSGTHEQYF; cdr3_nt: TGCAGTGCTATACGGACTAGCGGGACCCACGAGCAGTACTTC
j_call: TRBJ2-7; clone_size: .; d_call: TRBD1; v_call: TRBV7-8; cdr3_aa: CASSEKTGTGGHEQYF; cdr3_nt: TGTGCCAGCAGCGAAAAAACCGGGACAGGGGGTCACGAGCAGTACTTC
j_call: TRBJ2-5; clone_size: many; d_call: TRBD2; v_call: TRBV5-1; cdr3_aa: CASSLASGSGETQYF; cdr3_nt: TGCGCCAGCAGCTTGGCTAGCGGGAGCGGAGAGACCCAGTACTTC
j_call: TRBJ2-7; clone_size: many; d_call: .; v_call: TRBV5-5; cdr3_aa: CASSLMGRTSYEQYF; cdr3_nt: TGTGCCAGCAGCTTGATGGGACGGACCTCCTACGAGCAGTACTTC
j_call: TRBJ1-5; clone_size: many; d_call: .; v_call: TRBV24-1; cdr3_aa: CATSEGYNQPQHF; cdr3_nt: TGTGCCACCAGTGAGGGGTACAATCAGCCCCAGCATTTT
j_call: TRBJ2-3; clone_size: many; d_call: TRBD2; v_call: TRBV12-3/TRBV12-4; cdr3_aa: CASSFSGGSTDTQYF; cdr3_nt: TGTGCCAGCAGTTTCTCGGGGGGGAGCACAGATACGCAGTATTTT
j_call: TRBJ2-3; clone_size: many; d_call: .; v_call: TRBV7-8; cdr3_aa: CASSLARTGPTDTQYF; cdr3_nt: TGTGCCAGCAGCTTAGCACGAACAGGGCCCACAGATACGCAGTATTTT
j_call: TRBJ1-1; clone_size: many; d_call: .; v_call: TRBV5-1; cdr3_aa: CASSLLEGRTEAFF; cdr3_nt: TGCGCCAGCAGCTTATTAGAGGGGAGGACTGAAGCTTTCTTT
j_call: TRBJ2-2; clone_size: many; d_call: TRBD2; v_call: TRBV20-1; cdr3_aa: CSARAPGGRWDTGELFF; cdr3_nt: TGCAGTGCTAGAGCTCCGGGCGGGAGGTGGGACACCGGGGAGCTGTTTTTT
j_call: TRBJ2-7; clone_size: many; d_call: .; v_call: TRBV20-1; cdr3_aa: CGARDRRGSDYEQYF; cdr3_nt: TGCGGTGCTAGAGATCGCAGGGGCTCAGACTACGAGCAGTACTTC
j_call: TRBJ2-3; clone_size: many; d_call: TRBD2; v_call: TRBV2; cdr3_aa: CASSEIGTSGYTDTQYF; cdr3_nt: TGTGCCAGCAGTGAAATCGGGACTAGCGGCTACACAGATACGCAGTATTTT
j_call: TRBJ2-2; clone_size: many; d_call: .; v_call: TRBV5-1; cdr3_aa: CASSLNGHDTGELFF; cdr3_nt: TGCGCCAGCAGCTTGAATGGGCATGACACCGGGGAGCTGTTTTTT
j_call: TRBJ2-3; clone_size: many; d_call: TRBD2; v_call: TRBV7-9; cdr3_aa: CASTRQREGITDTQYF; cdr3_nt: TGTGCCAGCACCAGACAGCGGGAGGGGATCACAGATACGCAGTATTTT
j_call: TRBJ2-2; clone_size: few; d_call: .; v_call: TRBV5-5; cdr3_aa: CASSLRAGQGELFF; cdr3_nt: TGTGCCAGCAGCTTACGGGCGGGGCAGGGGGAGCTGTTTTTT
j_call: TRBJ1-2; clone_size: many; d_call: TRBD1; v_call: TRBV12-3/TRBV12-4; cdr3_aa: CASSLRTGGRLGYGYTF; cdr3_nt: TGTGCCAGCAGTTTGCGGACAGGGGGCAGGTTGGGCTATGGCTACACCTTC
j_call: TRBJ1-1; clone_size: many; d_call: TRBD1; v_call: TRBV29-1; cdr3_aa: CSARPGTGFGTEAFF; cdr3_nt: TGCAGCGCCCGTCCCGGGACAGGGTTCGGCACTGAAGCTTTCTTT
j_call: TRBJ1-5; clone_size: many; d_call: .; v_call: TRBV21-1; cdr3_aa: CAGRYGQIISNQPQHF; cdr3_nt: TGTGCCGGCCGATACGGACAGATTATTAGCAATCAGCCCCAGCATTTT
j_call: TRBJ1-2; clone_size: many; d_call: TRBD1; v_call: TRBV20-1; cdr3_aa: CSARDKDRAGYGYTF; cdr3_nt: TGCAGTGCTAGGGACAAGGACAGGGCTGGATATGGCTACACCTTC
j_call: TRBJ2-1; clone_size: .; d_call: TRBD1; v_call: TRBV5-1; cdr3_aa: CASSLDRVLEQFF; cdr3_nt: TGCGCCAGCAGCCTTGACAGGGTTCTTGAGCAGTTCTTC
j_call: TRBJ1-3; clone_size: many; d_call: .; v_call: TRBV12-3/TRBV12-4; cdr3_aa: CASTPGRGYSSGNTIYF; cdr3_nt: TGTGCCAGCACCCCGGGGAGGGGGTATAGCTCTGGAAACACCATATATTTT
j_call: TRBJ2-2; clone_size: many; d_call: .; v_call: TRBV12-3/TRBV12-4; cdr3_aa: CATWVDEITGELFF; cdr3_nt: TGTGCCACTTGGGTGGACGAGATCACCGGGGAGCTGTTTTTT
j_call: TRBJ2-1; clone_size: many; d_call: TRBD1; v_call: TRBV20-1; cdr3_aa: CSAITPGQGSEQFF; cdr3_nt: TGCAGTGCTATAACACCGGGACAGGGCTCTGAGCAGTTCTTC
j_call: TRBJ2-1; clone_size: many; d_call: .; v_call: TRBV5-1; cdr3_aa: CASSFDEPRTYNEQFF; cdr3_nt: TGCGCCAGCAGCTTTGACGAGCCTAGGACCTACAATGAGCAGTTCTTC
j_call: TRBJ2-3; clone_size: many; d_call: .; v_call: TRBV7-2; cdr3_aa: CASSSSTDTQYF; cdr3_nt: TGTGCCAGCAGTTCGAGCACAGATACGCAGTATTTT
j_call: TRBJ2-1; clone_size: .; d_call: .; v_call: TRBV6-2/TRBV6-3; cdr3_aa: CASSFNRAEGQFF; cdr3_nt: TGTGCCAGCAGTTTTAACAGGGCGGAGGGGCAGTTCTTC
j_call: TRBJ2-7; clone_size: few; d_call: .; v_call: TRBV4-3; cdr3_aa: CASSQDAAGPSYEQYF; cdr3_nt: TGCGCCAGCAGCCAGGATGCAGCGGGTCCCTCCTACGAGCAGTACTTC
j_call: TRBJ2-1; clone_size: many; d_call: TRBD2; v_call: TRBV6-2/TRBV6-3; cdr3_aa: CASRPSGSRFSNEQFF; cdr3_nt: TGTGCCAGCAGACCTAGCGGGAGCCGATTTAGCAATGAGCAGTTCTTC
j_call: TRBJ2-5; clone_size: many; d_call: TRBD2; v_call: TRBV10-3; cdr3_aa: CAISDPSGETQYF; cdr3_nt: TGTGCCATCAGTGATCCTAGCGGGGAGACCCAGTACTTC
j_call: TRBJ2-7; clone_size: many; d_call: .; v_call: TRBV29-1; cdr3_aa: CSVLYGPPGEQYF; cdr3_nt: TGCAGCGTTCTTTATGGGCCTCCTGGCGAGCAGTACTTC
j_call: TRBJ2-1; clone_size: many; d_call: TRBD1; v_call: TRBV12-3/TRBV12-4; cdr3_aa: CASRSTGRYNEQFF; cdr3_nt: TGTGCCAGCAGATCGACAGGGCGGTACAATGAGCAGTTCTTC
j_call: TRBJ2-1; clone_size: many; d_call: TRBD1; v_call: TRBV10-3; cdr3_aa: CAIRPQGDEQFF; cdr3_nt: TGTGCCATCAGGCCCCAGGGGGATGAGCAGTTCTTC
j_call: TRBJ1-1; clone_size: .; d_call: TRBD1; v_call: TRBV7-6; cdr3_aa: CASSFGIGTGGDTEAFF; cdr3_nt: TGTGCCAGCAGCTTCGGTATTGGGACAGGGGGAGACACTGAAGCTTTCTTT
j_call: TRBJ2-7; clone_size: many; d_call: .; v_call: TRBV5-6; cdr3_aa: CASSFRPLVGSEQYF; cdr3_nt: TGTGCCAGCAGCTTCCGTCCCTTGGTGGGGAGCGAGCAGTACTTC
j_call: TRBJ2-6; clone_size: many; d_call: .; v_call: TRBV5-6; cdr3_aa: CASSFGHNSGANVLTF; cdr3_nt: TGTGCCAGCAGCTTTGGCCATAACTCTGGGGCCAACGTCCTGACTTTC
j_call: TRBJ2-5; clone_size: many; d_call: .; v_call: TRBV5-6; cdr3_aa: CASSPPPGSETQYF; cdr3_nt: TGTGCCAGCAGCCCCCCCCCGGGGTCCGAGACCCAGTACTTC
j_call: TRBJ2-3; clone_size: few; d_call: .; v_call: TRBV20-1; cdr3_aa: CSAGRDSDTTDTQYF; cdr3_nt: TGCAGTGCTGGTCGTGATAGCGACACCACAGATACGCAGTATTTT